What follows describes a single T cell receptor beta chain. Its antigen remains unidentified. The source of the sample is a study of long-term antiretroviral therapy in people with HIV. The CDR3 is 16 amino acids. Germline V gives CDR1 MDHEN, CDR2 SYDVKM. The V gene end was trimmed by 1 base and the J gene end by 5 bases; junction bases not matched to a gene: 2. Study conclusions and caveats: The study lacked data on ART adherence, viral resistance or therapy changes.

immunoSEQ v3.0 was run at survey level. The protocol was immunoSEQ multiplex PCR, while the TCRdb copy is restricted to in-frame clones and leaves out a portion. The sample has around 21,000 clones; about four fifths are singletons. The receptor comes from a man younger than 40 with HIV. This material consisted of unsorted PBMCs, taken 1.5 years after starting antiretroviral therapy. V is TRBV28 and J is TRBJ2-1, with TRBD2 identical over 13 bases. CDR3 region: CASSLLLAGGDNEQFF. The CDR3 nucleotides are TGTGCCAGCAGTTTATTACTAGCGGGAGGGGACAATGAGCAGTTCTTC.